Listed here are 32 T cell receptor beta chains from one sample, sequenced in a study of cytomegalovirus exposure and HLA in healthy donors. PCR involved 60 Vbeta and 13 Jbeta primers. TCRdb keeps only in-frame clones here, not all; method: immunoSEQ multiplex PCR. Here the sample table reports roughly 110,000 clones. Sample: PBMCs. The receptors here all came from a man aged 25-45 years in good health and CMV-seronegative.

This chain uses TRBV7-9 with TRBJ2-2, with 7 bases identical to TRBD1. The CDR3 has 16 residues. CDR1 and CDR2 from the germline V gene are SEHNR and FQNEAQ (reference sequence). V shed 6 bases, J shed 5 bases, and the junction held 12 bases outside the gene matches. Written as DNA, the CDR3 is TGTGCCAGCAGGCGACAGGGAAACAAGGGTACCGGGGAGCTGTTTTTT. The encoded protein is CASRRQGNKGTGELFF.

The chain uses TRBV19 and TRBJ1-6, with 10 bases lining up with TRBD1. This CDR3 has 14 residues. CDR1 is LNHDA, CDR2 SQIVND, per germline (reference sequence). The J segment lost 7 bases and the V segment lost 8 bases, leaving 5 bases of the junction unmatched. In nucleotides, the CDR3 is TGTGCCAGTTCCGACAGGGGGCAGAATTCACCCCTCCACTTT. Residues: CASSDRGQNSPLHF. The variable domain in full, with the rest retrieved from reference TRBV19 and TRBJ1-6, is DGGITQSPKYLFRKEGQNVTLSCEQNLNHDAMYWYRQDPGQGLRLIYYSQIVNDFQKGDIAEGYSVSREKKESFPLTVTSAQKNPTAFYLCASSDRGQNSPLHFGNGTRLTVT.

Note on this clone: An end of the junction differs from the germline gene, which may be a read error. Other nucleotide sequences in the sample specify the same CDR3. This chain connects TRBV29-1 to TRBJ1-1; 7 positions match TRBD1. Per the germline V gene, CDR1 is SQVTM and CDR2 is ANQGSEA. This CDR3 spans 12 amino acids. CDR3 bases: TGCAGCGGTTGGGACAGCAACACCGAAGCTTTCTTT. Its protein is CSGWDSNTEAFF.

The chain carries TRBV2 and TRBJ2-5, with 9 bases lining up with TRBD1. Near its end, the DNA agrees better with TRBJ2-7, so the J call may be wrong. CDR1 is SNHLY, CDR2 FYNNEI, per germline. The CDR3 spans 14 residues. CDR3 nucleotides: TGTGCCAGCAGTGAGGGGACAGGGCCCTACGAGCAGTACTTC. Protein sequence: CASSEGTGPYEQYF.

The V and J genes are TRBV27 and TRBJ1-2; D is possibly TRBD1 (6 bases). Germline loops: CDR1 MNHEY, CDR2 SMNVEV (reference sequence). This CDR3 contains 15 residues. V shed 5 bases and J shed 4 bases, with 17 bases lying between them. DNA of the CDR3: TGTGCCAGCAGTGGACAGAATTTGGGCTCCTATGGCTACACCTTC. It translates to CASSGQNLGSYGYTF.

The chain recombines TRBV29-1 with TRBJ2-5, with D perhaps matching TRBD1 (6 bases). V was shortened by 6 bases and J by 0 bases, with 14 bases between the two germline ends. Germline V gives CDR1 SQVTM, CDR2 ANQGSEA. The CDR3 runs to 14 residues. The chain's CDR3 is CSVTTGWYQETQYF. The CDR3 DNA follows: TGCAGCGTGACGACAGGCTGGTACCAAGAGACCCAGTACTTC.

The rearrangement joins TRBV7-2 to TRBJ2-5; 12 nucleotides line up with TRBD2. The CDR3 is 16 amino acids. Looked up from germline, CDR1 is SGHTA and CDR2 is FQGNSA. V lost 2 bases, J lost 4 bases, and 5 bases stayed unmatched. CDR3 protein: CASSLRASGGVETQYF. The CDR3 DNA is TGTGCCAGCAGCTTAAGGGCTAGCGGGGGGGTAGAGACCCAGTACTTC.

The V call is TRBV10-2, the J call TRBJ1-2, with 8 bases fitting TRBD1. The CDR3 is made up of 13 amino acids. CDR1 and CDR2 from the germline V gene are WSHSY and SAAADI. V shed 2 bases and J 4 bases; nucleotides not matched to a gene: 0. DNA of the CDR3: TGCGCCAGCAGTGAGGGGACAGGCTATGGCTACACCTTC. This gives the protein CASSEGTGYGYTF.

The DNA for the CDR3 is TGTGCCAGCTCACCACCTGGGACAGGGTTTCGGGAGCAGTACTTC. Its protein product is CASSPPGTGFREQYF. The rearrangement joins TRBV18 to TRBJ2-7, with 9 bases fitting TRBD1. CDR1 is KGHSH, CDR2 LQKENI, per germline. The CDR3 length is 15 residues. Trimming took 0 bases from V and 7 from J; bases not matched to a gene: 7.

The chain links TRBV19 to TRBJ2-1, with TRBD2 matching over 9 bases. Germline V gives CDR1 LNHDA, CDR2 SQIVND (reference sequence). The CDR3 is 15 residues long. Losses at the gene ends were 3 bases for V and 6 bases for J; bases not matched to a gene: 6. As DNA, the CDR3 is TGTGCCAGTAGTATCGGTCTAGCGGGGTTCAATGAGCAGTTCTTC. As protein: CASSIGLAGFNEQFF.

The gene calls are TRBV5-1 and TRBJ1-4, with D uncertain. V shed 4 bases and J shed 7 bases, with 14 bases lying between them. Germline V gene data show CDR1 as SGHRS and CDR2 as YFSETQ. The CDR3 contains 14 residues. This CDR3 is CASSPGAEGEKLFF. The CDR3 bases are TGCGCCAGCAGCCCCGGCGCTGAGGGTGAAAAACTGTTTTTT.

J is TRBJ2-7 and V is TRBV19; TRBD1 matches 8 bases. V lost 5 bases, J lost 5 bases, and 11 bases stayed unmatched. Germline V gene data show CDR1 as LNHDA and CDR2 as SQIVND (reference sequence). The CDR3 has 15 amino acids. In DNA form, the CDR3 reads TGTGCCAGTAGTCCGACCCCGGCAGGGGGCAACGAGCAGTACTTC. Protein sequence: CASSPTPAGGNEQYF.

CDR3 sequence reads: CASRGQSYGYTF. CDR3 nucleotides: TGTGCCAGCAGAGGACAGTCCTATGGCTACACCTTC. J is TRBJ1-2 and V is TRBV9; possibly TRBD1 for D (6 bases). The CDR3 has 12 amino acids. CDR1 is SGDLS and CDR2 is YYNGEE in the germline V gene. Trimming removed 5 bases at V and 4 bases at J, with 9 bases between. The variable domain in full, completed from reference TRBV9 and TRBJ1-2, reads DSGVTQTPKHLITATGQRVTLRCSPRSGDLSVYWYQQSLDQGLQFLIQYYNGEERAKGNILERFSAQQFPDLHSELNLSSLELGDSALYFCASRGQSYGYTFGSGTRLTVV.

The chain couples TRBV9 to TRBJ1-1, with D maybe TRBD1 (6 bases). V lost 2 bases, J lost 3 bases, and 14 bases lay in between. There are 15 residues in the CDR3. Per germline, CDR1 SGDLS and CDR2 YYNGEE. The CDR3 is CASSVTGFSDTEAFF. The DNA of the CDR3 is TGTGCCAGCAGCGTTACAGGGTTCTCTGACACTGAAGCTTTCTTT.

The chain has TRBV9 and TRBJ1-1, with TRBD1 identical over 7 bases. The CDR3 has 15 amino acids. Germline V lookup: CDR1 SGDLS, CDR2 YYNGEE. Trimming at V came to 3 bases and at J to 6 bases, leaving 11 bases not matched to a gene. This CDR3 is CASSAGALQGPEAFF. The CDR3 DNA follows: TGTGCCAGCAGCGCAGGAGCCCTACAGGGGCCTGAAGCTTTCTTT. The full variable domain, in which reference TRBV9 and TRBJ1-1 provide the parts outside the CDR3, is DSGVTQTPKHLITATGQRVTLRCSPRSGDLSVYWYQQSLDQGLQFLIQYYNGEERAKGNILERFSAQQFPDLHSELNLSSLELGDSALYFCASSAGALQGPEAFFGQGTRLTVV.

The chain recombines TRBV18 with TRBJ2-2, with 11 bases aligning to TRBD2. Germline values: CDR1 KGHSH, CDR2 LQKENI. With V trimmed by 5 bases and J by 1 base, 3 bases remained unmatched. The CDR3 extends over 16 amino acids. The CDR3 here is CASSDGLAGNTGELFF. CDR3 bases: TGTGCCAGCTCAGACGGACTAGCGGGGAACACCGGGGAGCTGTTTTTT.

The CDR3 bases are TGTGCCAGCAGCTTTGGTCTAGCGGGGAACGTACAAGAGACCCAGTACTTC. Residues: CASSFGLAGNVQETQYF. This chain uses TRBV11-2 with TRBJ2-5; 9 bases fit TRBD2. The CDR3 consists of 17 residues. J was trimmed by 2 bases and V by 3 bases; bases with no gene match: 10. Germline lookup yields CDR1 SGHAT and CDR2 FQNNGV.

The rearrangement uses TRBV9 and TRBJ2-3; TRBD1 agrees at 10 bases. The germline V gene encodes CDR1 SGDLS and CDR2 YYNGEE. V was clipped by 0 bases and J by 5 bases; unmatched bases: 6. CDR3 size: 16 residues. The CDR3 bases are TGTGCCAGCAGCGTAGGAGGGGGACAGGGGTTAGATACGCAGTATTTT. Amino acids: CASSVGGGQGLDTQYF.

V usage is TRBV5-1 and J usage is TRBJ2-3; tentative D call: TRBD1 (6 bases). The germline gives CDR1 SGHRS, CDR2 YFSETQ. The CDR3 loop spans 15 amino acids. V was pared by 6 bases and J by 0 bases, with 14 bases between. CDR3 residues: CASTLTGYSTDTQYF. As DNA, the CDR3 is TGCGCCAGCACCCTGACAGGCTATAGCACAGATACGCAGTATTTT.

CDR3 in amino acids: CASSLSDSLEQYF. CDR3 DNA: TGTGCCAGCAGCTTATCAGACAGCCTCGAGCAGTACTTC. This chain connects TRBV11-2 to TRBJ2-5; weak D call: TRBD1 (5 bases). The DNA end favors TRBJ2-7, so the J call may be wrong. This CDR3 contains 13 residues. The germline gives CDR1 SGHAT, CDR2 FQNNGV.

This rearrangement joins TRBV5-1 to TRBJ1-1; TRBD1 might be the D (5 bases). V lost 0 bases, J lost 6 bases, and 18 bases lay in between. This CDR3 comprises 16 residues. In germline, CDR1 is SGHRS, CDR2 YFSETQ. CDR3 in DNA: TGCGCCAGCAGCTTGGAACCCCAGGGCCTTAACGCTGAAGCTTTCTTT. Translating it yields CASSLEPQGLNAEAFF.

The chain employs TRBV5-8 and TRBJ1-2; D gene uncertain. The CDR3 is 15 residues long. The germline V gene encodes CDR1 SGHTS and CDR2 YDEGEE. Trimming left V 1 base short and J 0 bases short, with 10 bases between. CDR3 sequence: CASSLSPSTNYGYTF. The CDR3 DNA sequence: TGTGCCAGCAGCTTGTCCCCATCTACTAACTATGGCTACACCTTC.

The chain joins TRBV5-1 to TRBJ2-2, with TRBD1 as a possible D gene (6 bases). The CDR3 spans 14 residues. V was cut by 4 bases and J by 1 base, with 8 bases left in between. Per the germline V gene, CDR1 is SGHRS and CDR2 is YFSETQ. The CDR3 nucleotides are TGCGCCAGCAGCCTGGGACAGAACACCGGGGAGCTGTTTTTT. Its protein is CASSLGQNTGELFF.

V and J are TRBV5-1 and TRBJ2-2; 9 positions match TRBD1. The trim removed 1 base at V and 5 bases at J, leaving 3 bases unmatched. Germline assignment: CDR1 SGHRS and CDR2 YFSETQ. The CDR3 has 15 residues. CDR3 DNA: TGCGCCAGCAGCTTGTTAGGACAGGGGACCGGGGAGCTGTTTTTT. This translates into CASSLLGQGTGELFF.

The chain links TRBV27 to TRBJ2-7; TRBD1 agrees at 12 bases. CDR1 MNHEY and CDR2 SMNVEV come from the germline V gene (reference sequence). V shed 4 bases, J shed 2 bases, and the junction held 3 bases outside the gene matches. The CDR3 sequence is 15 residues long. The CDR3 bases are TGTGCCAGCAGTTCGGGGACAGGGGGCCCCTACGAGCAGTACTTC. It encodes CASSSGTGGPYEQYF.

V usage is TRBV5-4 and J usage is TRBJ2-1; TRBD2 aligns across 13 bases. V lost 4 bases and J lost 9; bases outside the gene matches: 10. This CDR3 is 16 amino acids long. Germline-derived CDR1 and CDR2 are SGHNT and YYREEE (reference sequence). The CDR3 nucleotides read TGTGCCAGCAGCCGACTAGCGGGGGGCCACAGGGGTGAGCAGTTCTTC. Translating it yields CASSRLAGGHRGEQFF.

The CDR3 sequence is CASSSGRGTGGYNEQFF. Written as DNA, the CDR3 is TGCGCCAGCAGCTCTGGGAGGGGGACAGGGGGCTACAATGAGCAGTTCTTC. The rearrangement uses TRBV5-1 and TRBJ2-1, with 11 positions matching TRBD1. Germline-derived CDR1 and CDR2 are SGHRS and YFSETQ. Losses at the gene ends were 3 bases for V and 3 bases for J; bases not matched to a gene: 8. The CDR3 runs to 17 residues. Based on the CDR3 plus reference TRBV5-1 and TRBJ2-1, the full variable domain is KAGVTQTPRYLIKTRGQQVTLSCSPISGHRSVSWYQQTPGQGLQFLFEYFSETQRNKGNFPGRFSGRQFSNSRSEMNVSTLELGDSALYLCASSSGRGTGGYNEQFFGPGTRLTVL.

This chain joins TRBV6-5 and TRBJ2-5; 9 nucleotides agree with TRBD2. The CDR3 runs to 15 residues. Unmatched junction bases numbered 6, after V lost 5 bases and J lost 2 bases. CDR1 is MNHEY and CDR2 is SVGAGI in the germline V gene. The DNA for the CDR3 is TGTGCCAGCAGTGTCCTAGCGGGGTCTCAAGAGACCCAGTACTTC. Protein product: CASSVLAGSQETQYF.

The V call is TRBV2, the J call TRBJ2-3, with 8 positions matching TRBD2. V gave up 3 bases and J gave up 6 bases; unmatched junction bases: 5. Looked up from germline, CDR1 is SNHLY and CDR2 is FYNNEI. This CDR3 has 14 amino acids. The CDR3 region is CASSDGRGEDTQYF. In nucleotides, the CDR3 is TGTGCCAGCAGTGACGGGCGGGGGGAGGATACGCAGTATTTT.

The chain is built from TRBV4-2 and TRBJ2-7; a possible D gene is TRBD2 (7 bases). Germline lookup yields CDR1 LGHNA and CDR2 YNFKEQ. V lost 1 base and J 3 bases, leaving 19 bases between the germline ends. The CDR3 length is 17 residues. The CDR3 loop is CASSQVVAGARLYEQYF. In DNA, the CDR3 is TGTGCCAGCAGCCAAGTAGTGGCGGGGGCTCGCCTCTACGAGCAGTACTTC.

The gene calls are TRBV5-4 and TRBJ1-1; the D gene is possibly TRBD1 (5 bases). V dropped 4 bases and J dropped 3 bases, with 10 bases sitting between them. Per the germline V gene, CDR1 is SGHNT and CDR2 is YYREEE (reference sequence). The CDR3 loop spans 13 amino acids. This CDR3 is CASSLGEDTEAFF. The CDR3, as DNA: TGTGCCAGCAGCCTGGGGGAGGACACTGAAGCTTTCTTT.

In DNA, the CDR3 is TGCGCCAGCAGCTGGACGGGACAGGGAAGAGAGCAGTACTTC. Amino acid sequence: CASSWTGQGREQYF. The rearrangement uses TRBV5-1 and TRBJ2-7, with 9 bases that match TRBD1. Trimming removed 3 bases from V and 7 bases from J; junction bases left unmatched: 8. CDR1 and CDR2 (germline): SGHRS, YFSETQ. The CDR3 runs to 14 residues. Together with reference TRBV5-1 and TRBJ2-7, the CDR3 gives the full variable domain: KAGVTQTPRYLIKTRGQQVTLSCSPISGHRSVSWYQQTPGQGLQFLFEYFSETQRNKGNFPGRFSGRQFSNSRSEMNVSTLELGDSALYLCASSWTGQGREQYFGPGTRLTVT.